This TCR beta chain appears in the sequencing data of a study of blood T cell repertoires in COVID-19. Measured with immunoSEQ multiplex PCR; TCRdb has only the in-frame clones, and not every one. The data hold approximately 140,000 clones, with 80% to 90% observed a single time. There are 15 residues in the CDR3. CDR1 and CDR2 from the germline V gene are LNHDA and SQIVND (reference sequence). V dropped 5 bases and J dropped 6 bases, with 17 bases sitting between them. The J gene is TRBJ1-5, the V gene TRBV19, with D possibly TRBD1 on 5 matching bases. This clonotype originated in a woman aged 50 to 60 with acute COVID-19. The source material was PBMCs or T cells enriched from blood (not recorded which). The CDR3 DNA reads TGTGCCAGTAGTCCTTCCTCCGGGGGGGGTCAGCCCCAGCATTTT. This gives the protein CASSPSSGGGQPQHF. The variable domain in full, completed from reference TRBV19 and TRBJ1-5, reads DGGITQSPKYLFRKEGQNVTLSCEQNLNHDAMYWYRQDPGQGLRLIYYSQIVNDFQKGDIAEGYSVSREKKESFPLTVTSAQKNPTAFYLCASSPSSGGGQPQHFGDGTRLSIL.